This T cell receptor (beta chain) stems from a study of blood T cell repertoires in COVID-19. The method was immunoSEQ multiplex PCR; TCRdb's version includes in-frame clones alone and lacks a portion of them. The data contain under 95,000 clones, about four fifths of them singletons. This CDR3 is 14 amino acids long. Germline CDR1 is GTSNPN and CDR2 is SVGIG (reference sequence). Trimming took 2 bases from V and 8 from J, leaving 13 bases between them. V and J are TRBV30 and TRBJ1-6; D is undetermined. The sequenced material came from peripheral blood. The receptor's source is a man aged 50-59 years with acute or convalescent COVID-19. The CDR3 sequence is CAWSSIREYSPLHF. CDR3 nucleotides: TGTGCCTGGAGTTCAATCCGAGAGTATTCACCCCTCCACTTT.